This T cell receptor (beta chain) came from a study of OX40 agonist ivuxolimab in advanced cancers. Study conclusions and caveats: The average count of expanded clones was higher among CD8+ T cells than among CD4+.

Excluded were patients having autoimmune disease history or systemic immunosuppression. Repertoires were generated with immunoSEQ multiplex PCR, while TCRdb's copy carries only in-frame clones and drops some. The sample has 40,000 to 55,000 clones; 86% are singletons. In regard to this clone: Its antigen is as yet unknown.

This CDR3 has 15 residues. J gave up 1 base and V 5 bases, and 8 bases lay outside the gene matches. Germline V gene data show CDR1 as SGHAT and CDR2 as FQDESV (reference sequence). The V and J genes are TRBV11-1 and TRBJ2-7; 7 nucleotides match TRBD1. This receptor was identified in an adult with an advanced solid tumor such as melanoma, head and neck, liver or kidney cancer. The specimen comprised CD4+ or CD8+ T cells sorted from blood, sampled in a trial of the OX40 agonist ivuxolimab. DNA for the CDR3: TGTGCCAGCAGCCGGGCAGGGGGAAAGTCCTACGAGCAGTACTTC. Translation: CASSRAGGKSYEQYF.